The clone carrying this T cell receptor beta chain was observed a single time. Its antigen is not identified. This record comes from a study of T cell therapy after organ transplantation. In the study overall: After therapy, patients were monitored for 25 to 35 weeks. Study results and caveats: Nonresponder repertoires showed strong pretherapy expansions, barely changing post-therapy. CD8 clonality fold change after therapy inversely tracked pretherapy clonality.

Profiled with immunoSEQ multiplex PCR; TCRdb holds only in-frame clones, not every one. This sample carries 20,000 or so clones, over 75% of them seen once, and the ten largest clones take 9.2%. Time point here: 4-8 weeks after completion of therapy. With V trimmed by 1 base and J by 8 bases, 10 bases remained unmatched. Germline V gives CDR1 MNHNS, CDR2 SASEGT. The CDR3 runs to 17 residues. The sample here was CD8+ T cells from blood, taken after autologous CMV-specific T cell therapy. The source is a human patient who had received a solid organ transplant and had CMV disease. Some T cells may trace back to the graft donor. V is TRBV6-1 and J is TRBJ2-1, with TRBD2 identical over 11 bases. The CDR3 loop reads CASSEGFELAGVYEQFF. The CDR3 bases are TGTGCCAGCAGTGAAGGTTTCGAACTAGCGGGAGTCTATGAGCAGTTCTTC.